This is a list of T cell receptor beta chains from one sample in a study of shared clonotypes between healthy human individuals. Clones were sequenced by immunoSEQ multiplex PCR, and TCRdb holds only the in-frame ones, with some missing. This sample yields about 520,000 clones, of which more than 75% are seen a single time; around 13% belongs to the top ten. Input material: PBMCs. The receptors originated from a woman between 40 and 55 years old in good health. Some clones in this sample may be carry-over from other donors' samples. CDR3s leave out the opening cysteine and the closing phenylalanine or tryptophan. The D gene is left open where the match is weak. Where a row states a size, it is once, few, many or the class of an expanded clone; other rows omit it.

clone size	J gene	D gene	V gene	CDR3 protein
few	TRBJ2-7	TRBD1	TRBV18	ASSTTGLFYEQY
NA	TRBJ2-7	NA	TRBV28	ASSSRQWYEQY
NA	TRBJ2-5	TRBD2	TRBV18	ASSRTGGLGETQY
NA	TRBJ2-3	NA	TRBV28	ASSPTYVHSTETSTDTQY
NA	TRBJ2-1	TRBD2	TRBV2	ASRSTSGVLNEQF
NA	TRBJ2-2	NA	TRBV19	ASSIARGYRELF
NA	TRBJ2-5	NA	TRBV15	ATSEGETQY
NA	TRBJ2-5	NA	TRBV4-3	ASSQDYIDIGETQY
NA	TRBJ2-5	NA	TRBV28	ASSFWHTGPSETQY
NA	TRBJ2-3	TRBD2	TRBV2	ASSVGAGGPDTQY
NA	TRBJ2-3	TRBD2	TRBV2	ASDGGRAFGTDTQY
NA	TRBJ1-1	NA	TRBV5-6	ASRRGPENTEAF
NA	NA	NA	TRBV11-2	ASSWRVGYEQY
NA	TRBJ1-4	TRBD1	TRBV27	ASSAGTGIDANEKLF
NA	TRBJ2-1	NA	TRBV11-3	ASSLVGRNEQF
many	TRBJ2-1	TRBD2	TRBV5-1	ASSREASGSSYNEQF
NA	TRBJ1-4	TRBD1	TRBV10-3	AISESRDRNEKLF
once	TRBJ2-3	TRBD2	TRBV27	ASSTKREGPTDTQY
NA	TRBJ2-1	TRBD1	TRBV11-2	ASSPTRDRVRDEQF
NA	TRBJ2-1	NA	TRBV5-1	ASSLGAGEQF
NA	TRBJ2-3	TRBD2	TRBV9	ASSAILAGGADTQY
NA	TRBJ1-1	NA	TRBV27	ASSLYGRGGRDTEAF
NA	TRBJ2-3	TRBD2	TRBV5-1	ASSQGETSGRTDTQY
few	TRBJ2-5	TRBD2	TRBV5-6	ASSWLAVQETQY
NA	TRBJ1-6	TRBD1	TRBV7-9	ASSFRTGISPLH
NA	TRBJ1-1	TRBD1	TRBV30	AWSVDRTGGAEAF
once	TRBJ2-7	NA	TRBV7-6	ASSFEGRGYEQY
NA	TRBJ2-7	NA	TRBV7-3	ASSLLPGFHEQY
NA	TRBJ2-5	NA	TRBV18	ASSPQITGFETQY
few	TRBJ2-1	NA	TRBV11-1	ASSLLRGSEQF
once	TRBJ1-3	TRBD1	TRBV6-6	ASSYSSGGPGNTIY
NA	TRBJ2-1	NA	TRBV5-1	ASSPGTSPKTV
NA	TRBJ2-7	NA	TRBV18	ASSPVLAAIYEQY
NA	TRBJ2-3	NA	TRBV21-1	ASSKVDTQY
NA	TRBJ2-1	TRBD2	TRBV7-9	ASSRLKLAGTYNEQF
NA	TRBJ2-1	TRBD2	TRBV27	ASSLLGGLIGGRPYNEQF
once	TRBJ2-3	TRBD2	TRBV5-5	ASSFTSGTPDTQY
few	TRBJ1-1	TRBD1	TRBV30	AWSVGTARAF
many	TRBJ2-3	TRBD2	TRBV7-8	ASSLAGGITDTQY
NA	TRBJ2-3	NA	TRBV18	ASSPDLGAADTQY
NA	TRBJ2-1	TRBD2	TRBV2	ASRGSGGNEQF
many	TRBJ2-1	TRBD2	TRBV28	ASSLGLAQQF
NA	TRBJ2-2	NA	TRBV28	ASSSLLANTGELF
few	TRBJ2-7	TRBD2	TRBV6-1	ATSAGESSYEQY
few	TRBJ1-2	NA	TRBV6-1	ASSERGASGGYT
NA	TRBJ2-6	NA	TRBV18	ASSPFQPSGANVLT
NA	TRBJ2-1	TRBD2	TRBV28	ASSPRGFAGGANEQF
NA	TRBJ2-2	TRBD2	TRBV7-6	ASSASPRLAGGPAGELF
NA	TRBJ2-3	TRBD1	TRBV2	ASSGQGTWDTQY
NA	TRBJ1-2	TRBD1	TRBV4-2	ASSQFRTGDAYGYT
once	TRBJ1-4	TRBD1	TRBV7-9	ASSPRTGREKLF
many	TRBJ1-5	NA	TRBV4-1	ASSQGSIYSNQPQH
many	TRBJ2-2	TRBD1	TRBV4-3	ASSQDPPGGVTGELF
NA	TRBJ2-1	NA	TRBV10-3	AIKSDYEQF
NA	TRBJ2-5	TRBD2	TRBV9	ASSVTAGGTQETQY
NA	TRBJ1-5	NA	TRBV7-2	ASSTDSNQPQH
NA	TRBJ2-7	NA	TRBV27	ASSLLAGNTYEQY
NA	TRBJ2-1	NA	TRBV30	AWTNNNEQF
NA	TRBJ2-7	TRBD1	TRBV7-8	ASSLADRGNYEQY